The source of this TCR beta chain is a study of CD8 T cells in Susac syndrome (dated by TCRdb to the late 2010s). Regarding the complete study: Among the sequenced Susac syndrome patients, roughly six had clinically active disease and roughly 8 were in clinical remission. At blood withdrawal, Susac syndrome patients were therapy-naive, treated with corticosteroids (with IVIg additionally given to some), or treated with IVIg alone. The study used repertoire sequencing to test whether antigen drove CD8+ T cell activation and differentiation in Susac syndrome. The paper as a whole reports these results and caveats: The TCR sequencing and HLA analysis was acknowledged to have included a relatively small number of individuals. No clonal expansion was detected in the CD4+ T cell repertoire of Susac syndrome patients.

RNA was extracted using the RNeasy kit, and roughly 0.45 to 1 microgram was reverse transcribed with random hexamers. The immunoSEQ multiplex PCR assay, covering 54 Vbeta and 13 Jbeta segments, was used to amplify TCR beta CDR3 regions. PCR amplification bias was corrected using a synthetic template baseline for primer optimization and computational correction. In the authors' own workflow: Reads were annotated to V, D and J genes according to IMGT and were analyzed with immunoSEQ Analyzer, with only productive sequences retained. Clonality was calculated as one minus the Shannon entropy normalized by log2 of the number of productive unique sequences. For each patient and control, public and private clones were evaluated among the 100 most prevalent clones. Clones were defined as Susac-specific if absent from the healthy and MS cohorts, from around 1,100 published viral clones and from other ImmuneACCESS disease sequences. The public reads were run again by TCRdb, first through fastp at Q25 and then through MiXCR, and only productive beta chains were kept. Entries that share a CDR3 protein sequence are merged under the most common genes and DNA. The V and J calls were determined by TCRdb, not by the authors. For this sample there are about 160,000 distinct CDR3 sequences; around 96% appear just once. Jointly, the top ten make up about 0.13% of the sample.

Peripheral blood CD8+ and CD4+ T cells from healthy donors, Susac syndrome patients and multiple sclerosis patients were profiled by high-throughput TCR beta sequencing. The Susac syndrome patients fulfilled recently defined diagnostic criteria for definite or probable disease. Bulk CD8+ and CD4+ T cells were purified magnetically by negative isolation, whereas CD8+ TEMRA cells were enriched by FACS. Blood was drawn into EDTA tubes, processed within 24 hours, and PBMCs were isolated by density gradient centrifugation. PBMCs intended for TCR sequencing were cryopreserved in liquid nitrogen and were subsequently thawed in a 37 degrees C water bath. Purity of sorted or isolated CD4+, CD8+ and CD8+ TEMRA cells was at least 90%. From the germline V gene (reference sequence), CDR1 is DFQATT and CDR2 is SNEGSKA. Trimming takes 4 bases from V and 5 bases from J, and the germline ends sit 15 bases apart. The CDR3, cysteine through phenylalanine, is 13 amino acids long. Solely the CDR3 DNA is kept, with 39 bases framed from the first base.

In the case of this clonotype: Its antigen is currently not known. It has no much larger one-base neighbor in the sample; base qualities were not kept.

The source is a human donor with Susac syndrome. The chain is encoded by TRBV20-1 joined to TRBJ2-7, with a weak D call of TRBD1 (6 bases match). Specimen: CD4+ T cells from PBMCs. CDR3 region: CSANPQGLNEQYF. Here is the DNA: TGCAGTGCTAACCCCCAGGGGCTAAACGAGCAGTACTTC.